The next 13 T cell receptor beta chains were all read from a single sample in a study of CD8+ T cells in alopecia areata. Sequencing templates came from extracted RNA that was reverse transcribed into cDNA. The protocol was immunoSEQ multiplex PCR, while the TCRdb copy is restricted to in-frame clones and leaves out a portion. This table holds roughly 110,000 clones, roughly 84% found once. Treatment reported: oral pan-JAK inhibitor, 5-10 mg twice daily. The material sequenced was CD8+ T cells sorted from blood, taken at week 24, from a patient treated with tofacitinib. The receptor set was obtained from a human donor with alopecia areata.

This sequence joins TRBV7-2 and TRBJ2-1, with TRBD2 matching over 10 bases. CDR3 length equals 15 residues. CDR1 is SGHTA, CDR2 FQGNSA, per germline. J was trimmed by 7 bases and V by 7 bases; bases with no gene match: 10. The CDR3 DNA follows: TGTGCCAGCACTCCTGGGGTAGCGGGGGGAAATGAGCAGTTCTTC. Translation gives CASTPGVAGGNEQFF.

This clone has just one count. The rearrangement uses TRBV6-6 and TRBJ1-4, with D uncertain. The CDR3 is 15 amino acids. CDR1 and CDR2 (germline): MNHNY, SVGAGI (reference sequence). V was pared by 0 bases and J by 8 bases, with 13 bases between. Written as DNA, the CDR3 is TGTGCCAGCAGTTACTCGTGGGAGGTTCACGAAAAACTGTTTTTT. Protein product: CASSYSWEVHEKLFF.

The rearrangement uses TRBV29-1 and TRBJ1-6; 7 bases are a match to TRBD1. CDR1 and CDR2 from the germline V gene are SQVTM and ANQGSEA. The CDR3 is 12 amino acids. Germline trimming cut 5 bases from V and 16 bases from J; bases unmatched to any gene: 11. The CDR3 bases are TGCAGCGTTTCCCCGGGGCAGGGGGAGCTCCACTTT. Its protein is CSVSPGQGELHF.

In this sample, this clone turned up once. This chain links TRBV7-8 with TRBJ2-5; D may correspond to TRBD1 or TRBD2 (5 bases each). V was pared by 5 bases and J by 5 bases, with 15 bases between. Germline-derived CDR1 and CDR2 are SGHVS and FQNEAQ. The CDR3 spans 14 residues. The CDR3 protein is CASSRILGDETQYF. The CDR3 nucleotides are TGTGCCAGCAGCCGAATCTTGGGGGATGAGACCCAGTACTTC. The full variable domain, with the rest looked up from reference TRBV7-8 and TRBJ2-5, is GAGVSQSPRYKVAKRGQDVALRCDPISGHVSLFWYQQALGQGPEFLTYFQNEAQLDKSGLPSDRFFAERPEGSVSTLKIQRTQQEDSAVYLCASSRILGDETQYFGPGTRLLVL.

This clone turned up a few times. The chain employs TRBV27 and TRBJ2-2; D unresolved. CDR3 size: 19 residues. Deletions cut 0 bases from V and 0 bases from J, with 17 bases between. Germline loops: CDR1 MNHEY, CDR2 SMNVEV (reference sequence). The CDR3 loop is CASSLSAKFLVPNTGELFF. Written as DNA, the CDR3 is TGTGCCAGCAGTTTATCAGCAAAATTTCTCGTCCCGAACACCGGGGAGCTGTTTTTT.

V and J are TRBV4-3 and TRBJ1-1; TRBD1 matches 8 bases. This CDR3 spans 14 amino acids. V lost 2 bases to trimming and J lost 4 bases; unmatched junction nucleotides: 3. CDR1 and CDR2 (germline): LGHNA, YSLEER. The CDR3 is CASSQTQGGTEAFF. The CDR3 nucleotides are TGCGCCAGCAGCCAAACACAGGGGGGCACTGAAGCTTTCTTT.

This chain uses TRBV2 with TRBJ2-1; the match to TRBD2 covers 7 bases. The J segment lost 0 bases and the V segment lost 7 bases, leaving 3 bases of the junction unmatched. The length of the CDR3 is 14 residues. Germline loops: CDR1 SNHLY, CDR2 FYNNEI. The CDR3: CASIGGSSYNEQFF. As DNA, the CDR3 is TGTGCCAGCATCGGGGGGAGCTCCTACAATGAGCAGTTCTTC. Complete variable domain (other parts from reference TRBV2 and TRBJ2-1): EPEVTQTPSHQVTQMGQEVILRCVPISNHLYFYWYRQILGQKVEFLVSFYNNEISEKSEIFDDQFSVERPDGSNFTLKIRSTKLEDSAMYFCASIGGSSYNEQFFGPGTRLTVL.

V and J are TRBV6-1 and TRBJ2-7; the match to TRBD1 covers 7 bases. The CDR3 spans 15 residues. The V and J ends lost 0 bases and 3 bases, in that order; junction bases with no gene match: 5. CDR1 MNHNS and CDR2 SASEGT come from the germline V gene. Here the CDR3 DNA reads TGTGCCAGCAGTGAAGCTCGGGACAGCTACTACGAGCAGTACTTC. Residues: CASSEARDSYYEQYF.

This rearrangement joins TRBV6-5 to TRBJ2-5; the D gene is possibly TRBD2 (5 bases). V was clipped by 0 bases and J by 5 bases, with 13 bases between them. The CDR3 length is 15 residues. CDR1 and CDR2 (germline): MNHEY, SVGAGI. CDR3 in amino acids: CASSYSRGLEETQYF. The CDR3 nucleotides are TGTGCCAGCAGTTACTCCCGAGGGTTAGAGGAGACCCAGTACTTC.

V gene TRBV11-2 combines with J gene TRBJ1-4; the D is unclear. The CDR3 length is 14 residues. Trimming removed 4 bases from V and 8 bases from J, with 14 bases in between. The germline gives CDR1 SGHAT, CDR2 FQNNGV. The CDR3 here is CASSSGGLREKLFF. CDR3 nucleotides: TGTGCCAGCAGCTCGGGAGGCTTGAGGGAAAAACTGTTTTTT.

J is TRBJ2-1 and V is TRBV7-9, with D maybe TRBD1 (6 bases). Germline CDR1 SEHNR, CDR2 FQNEAQ (reference sequence). This CDR3 region has 12 residues. Trimming left V 7 bases short and J 7 bases short, with 11 bases between. For the CDR3, the DNA is TGTGCCAGCACCCAGGGGTTGAATGAGCAGTTCTTC. Translation: CASTQGLNEQFF. Full variable domain (remainder filled in from reference TRBV7-9 and TRBJ2-1): DTGVSQNPRHKITKRGQNVTFRCDPISEHNRLYWYRQTLGQGPEFLTYFQNEAQLEKSRLLSDRFSAERPKGSFSTLEIQRTEQGDSAMYLCASTQGLNEQFFGPGTRLTVL.

The V gene is TRBV7-2, the J gene TRBJ1-2, with no clear D. CDR3 length equals 14 residues. V was cut by 3 bases and J by 0 bases, with 8 bases left in between. Germline CDR1 and CDR2: SGHTA and FQGNSA. The CDR3 here is CASSFFPANYGYTF. The CDR3 DNA reads as TGTGCCAGCAGCTTCTTTCCAGCTAACTATGGCTACACCTTC.

This clone was counted only a few times. The J gene is TRBJ2-3, the V gene TRBV11-2; maybe TRBD2 (6 bases). Trimming took 4 bases from V and 2 from J, leaving 16 bases between them. The CDR3 length is 16 residues. Per the germline V gene, CDR1 is SGHAT and CDR2 is FQNNGV. The CDR3 here is CASSSGTFVATDTQYF. CDR3 coding DNA: TGTGCCAGCAGCTCAGGGACTTTTGTCGCCACAGATACGCAGTATTTT.